The 16 T cell receptor beta chains below were found in one sample sequenced in a study of tumor-infiltrating lymphocytes in primary liver carcinoma. Blood RNA was derived from unsorted whole blood, and germline DNA was extracted too. Researchers generated TCR beta cDNA from roughly 520 ng of total RNA, relying on a constant-region primer. The TCR beta library was amplified through three nested multiplex PCR rounds in a modified ARM-PCR procedure. The study ran its first two PCR rounds for around 9 cycles each, using TRBV1-TRBV30 forward primers and a C-beta reverse primer. TCRdb called the multiplex PCR reads again in MiXCR, with one record for every CDR3 protein. This sample carries hundreds of thousands of distinct CDR3 sequences, about 50% of them seen once, and the ten largest clones take 15% to 20%. The material sequenced was peripheral blood. Receptor source: a woman aged 25 to 45 with primary liver carcinoma and hepatitis B virus infection.

In regard to this clonotype: A single base separates this from a much larger clone, so it may be a read error. Here the CDR3 omits its conserved ending phenylalanine or tryptophan, so a read error is the likely source. The chain uses TRBV12-3 or TRBV12-4 and TRBJ2-7, with 9 bases that match TRBD2. CDR3 length: 14 residues. With 6 bases clipped from V and 0 bases from J, the junction kept 3 bases outside the gene matches. Here the CDR3 DNA reads TGTGCCAGCAGCCATAGCGGGAGCTCCTACGAGCAGTACCTC. It encodes CASSHSGSSYEQYL.

V gene TRBV5-1 combines with J gene TRBJ1-1; 12 nucleotides align to TRBD1. V trimming: 4 bases; J trimming: 4 bases; junction bases outside the gene matches: 8. The CDR3 has 16 amino acids. CDR1 and CDR2 from the germline V gene are SGHRS and YFSETQ. CDR3 DNA: TGCGCCAGCAGCATAGAGGGACAGGGGGCCGGCACTGAAGCTTTCTTT. Its translation is CASSIEGQGAGTEAFF.

A note on this clonotype: A much larger clone lies one base from this, so it may be a read error. V usage is TRBV29-1 and J usage is TRBJ1-1; D is perhaps TRBD1 (5 bases). The CDR3 has 10 amino acids. Germline CDR1 SQVTM, CDR2 ANQGSEA. For the CDR3, the DNA is TGCAACGTGGGACACACTGAAGCTTTCTTT. It yields the protein CNVGHTEAFF.

With regard to this clonotype: Germline is not matched at one junction end, which may reflect a read error. The chain has TRBV11-2 and TRBJ1-4, with D perhaps TRBD1 (6 bases). The CDR3 is 14 amino acids. Per the germline V gene, CDR1 is SGHAT and CDR2 is FQNNGV. CDR3 DNA sequence: TGTGCCAGCATCAAAGACTGGGGGCCGGGAAAACTGTTTTTC. Amino acid sequence: CASIKDWGPGKLFF. The full variable domain, its missing parts supplied by reference TRBV11-2 and TRBJ1-4, is EAGVAQSPRYKIIEKRQSVAFWCNPISGHATLYWYQQILGQGPKLLIQFQNNGVVDDSQLPKDRFSAERLKGVDSTLKIQPAKLEDSAVYLCASIKDWGPGKLFFGSGTQLSVL.

The CDR3, as DNA: TGTGCCAGCAGTTACTCGTCGTTGGGGGTAGCGAGTGGAAACACCATATATTTT. Translating gives CASSYSSLGVASGNTIYF. The genes are TRBV6-5 and TRBJ1-3; tentative D call: TRBD1 (5 bases). This CDR3 has 18 residues. From germline, CDR1 is MNHEY and CDR2 SVGAGI. V lost 0 bases to trimming and J lost 3 bases, with 18 bases between them.

Turning to this clonotype: A much larger clone lies a single base off, so this may be a read error. The chain is built from TRBV4-2 and TRBJ1-6; D unclear. The CDR3 contains 15 residues. Germline CDR1 LGHNA, CDR2 YNFKEQ. The CDR3 protein is CASSQENIYNSPHHF. In DNA form, the CDR3 reads TGTGCCAGCAGCCAAGAGAACATTTATAATTCACCCCACCACTTT.

This clonotype was observed at least ten times. The chain couples TRBV11-1 to TRBJ2-7; D remains unclear. Germline loops: CDR1 SGHAT, CDR2 FQDESV (reference sequence). The CDR3 is made up of 12 amino acids. V lost 1 base and J lost 5, with 6 bases in between. The CDR3 coding sequence is TGTGCCAGCAGCTTAGGTAAGAACGAGCAGTACTTC. Protein sequence: CASSLGKNEQYF.

The chain couples TRBV5-4 to TRBJ2-3, with a possible D match to TRBD2 (5 bases). CDR1 and CDR2 (germline): SGHNT, YYREEE (reference sequence). Trimming stripped 4 bases from V and 0 bases from J, with 12 bases between. This CDR3 contains 15 residues. This CDR3 reads CASSQRSRSTDTQYF. The CDR3, as DNA: TGTGCCAGCAGCCAGCGGTCTCGAAGCACAGATACGCAGTATTTT. The full variable domain, its missing parts supplied by reference TRBV5-4 and TRBJ2-3, is ETGVTQSPTHLIKTRGQQVTLRCSSQSGHNTVSWYQQALGQGPQFIFQYYREEENGRGNFPPRFSGLQFPNYSSELNVNALELDDSALYLCASSQRSRSTDTQYFGPGTRLTVL.

This clonotype has a count of ten or more. The rearrangement joins TRBV6-5 to TRBJ2-1; TRBD2 is a possible D gene (7 bases). The germline CDR1 and CDR2 sequences are MNHEY and SVGAGI. This CDR3 contains 17 residues. With 5 bases removed from V and 0 bases from J, the gap between germline ends came to 17 bases. The CDR3 region has the DNA TGTGCCAGCAGTACAGTAGGGGGAGGGAGCTCCTACAATGAGCAGTTCTTC. This codes for CASSTVGGGSSYNEQFF.

Comment on this clonotype: This CDR3 fails to terminate in the conserved phenylalanine or tryptophan, so it likely reflects a read error. The DNA is left out, because the CDR3 cannot be placed on it with certainty; the CDR3 is given as TCRdb lists it. The CDR3: CASSWDRAANEHFL. The chain carries TRBV11-1 and TRBJ2-1; the table's TRBD1 call for D was not verified on the DNA. Germline V gene lookup returns CDR1 SGHAT and CDR2 FQDESV (reference sequence). Both ends counted, the CDR3 spans 14 residues.

The table lists this clonotype with many counts. V usage is TRBV11-1 and J usage is TRBJ2-1, with D perhaps being TRBD1 or TRBD2 (5 bases each). There are 15 residues in the CDR3. The V end lost 3 bases, the J end lost 8 bases, and 17 bases lay between the germline ends. The V gene's germline CDR1 is SGHAT and CDR2 FQDESV (reference sequence). CDR3 DNA: TGTGCCAGCAGCTTCGGGACCCACCCAGGGTATGAGCAGTTCTTC. Its translation: CASSFGTHPGYEQFF.

This clonotype came up once. A much larger clone lies one base from this, so it may be a read error. The rearrangement uses TRBV29-1 and TRBJ2-1; a possible D gene is TRBD1 (6 bases). The CDR3 has 10 amino acids. The V and J ends lost 8 bases and 7 bases respectively, with 9 bases between them. Germline CDR1 and CDR2: SQVTM and ANQGSEA. CDR3 sequence reads: CSIGQNEQFF. In DNA, the CDR3 is TGCAGCATTGGACAGAATGAGCAGTTCTTC.

With regard to this clonotype: It may be a read error: a sequence one base away is much more abundant. The J gene is TRBJ2-2, the V gene TRBV6-5, with D possibly matching TRBD1 (6 bases). This CDR3 spans 16 amino acids. Germline CDR1 reads MNHEY; CDR2 reads SVGAGI. The V gene lost 4 bases and the J gene lost 9 bases, with 21 bases spanning the gap. Here the CDR3 reads CASSLGASWRTWELFF. The CDR3 coding sequence is TGTGCCAGCAGTTTGGGGGCTAGCTGGAGGACCTGGGAGCTGTTTTTT.

This clonotype has only a few counts. The chain couples TRBV12-3 or TRBV12-4 to TRBJ1-4; D gene uncertain. This CDR3 comprises 13 residues. V lost 8 bases to trimming and J lost 0 bases, with 7 bases between them. CDR3 bases: TGTGCCAGCCAGACATCAACTAATGAAAAACTGTTTTTT. Amino acids: CASQTSTNEKLFF.

About this clonotype: The junction shows a germline mismatch at one end, possibly a read error. The chain joins TRBV12-3 or TRBV12-4 to TRBJ1-6; 8 nucleotides align to TRBD1. The length of the CDR3 is 14 residues. The CDR3 region is CASGLGQVNSPLHF. Written as DNA, the CDR3 is TGTGCCAGCGGTTTGGGACAGGTTAATTCACCCCTCCACTTT.

In its sample, this clonotype was seen a few times. The chain combines TRBV12-3 or TRBV12-4 with TRBJ2-3; TRBD2 matches 8 bases. The J segment lost 0 bases and the V segment lost 4 bases, leaving 12 bases of the junction unmatched. The CDR3 is made up of 18 amino acids. CDR3 sequence: CASSSWVAGGGSTDTQYF. The CDR3 DNA sequence: TGTGCCAGCAGTTCCTGGGTGGCGGGCGGGGGGAGCACAGATACGCAGTATTTT.